Here is one T cell receptor beta chain with its context. Antigen: not known. The CDR3 has 15 amino acids. V lost 5 bases and J lost 7, with 21 bases in between. Germline V gives CDR1 DFQATT, CDR2 SNEGSKA (reference sequence). The data are from a study of tumor-infiltrating lymphocytes in glioblastoma multiforme. Overall study results and limits: T cells were not sorted into functional subsets.

Multiple V-beta primers and a C-beta primer amplified TCRB from RNA. A single record per CDR3 protein comes from TCRdb applying MiXCR to the multiplex PCR reads. The sample includes about 10,000 distinct CDR3 sequences, 66% of them seen just once. The clonotype originates from a male donor with glioblastoma. The rearrangement joins TRBV20-1 to TRBJ2-1; D might be TRBD2 (5 bases). Sequencing was carried out using brain tumor tissue. The CDR3 sequence: CSASSLAIRPNEQFF. CDR3 nucleotides: TGCAGTGCTTCATCCCTAGCTATCCGGCCTAATGAGCAGTTCTTC.